Each of the 2 T cell receptor beta chains below was sequenced from the same sample in a study of cytomegalovirus exposure and HLA in healthy donors. This PCR relied on a set of 60 Vbeta primers and 13 Jbeta primers. The method was immunoSEQ multiplex PCR; TCRdb's version includes in-frame clones alone and lacks a portion of them. The table shows over 110,000 clones, with 82% occurring only once. The sample consisted of PBMCs. These receptors all come from a male donor in good health and CMV-seronegative.

This rearrangement joins TRBV4-2 to TRBJ2-1; tentative D call: TRBD2 (6 bases). The CDR3 has 16 amino acids. Trimming shortened V by 0 bases and J by 9 bases, and 18 bases separated the two germline ends. Germline V gives CDR1 LGHNA, CDR2 YNFKEQ. CDR3 sequence reads: CASSQDFLRDWGEQFF. The CDR3 bases are TGTGCCAGCAGCCAAGATTTCTTGCGGGATTGGGGTGAGCAGTTCTTC.

The chain carries TRBV6-1 and TRBJ2-7; D possibly corresponds to TRBD1 (6 bases). Germline CDR1 and CDR2: MNHNS and SASEGT. Trimming left V 10 bases short and J 2 bases short, with 15 bases between. This CDR3 region has 13 residues. The CDR3 loop is CATNRDTTYEQYF. The DNA of the CDR3 is TGTGCCACTAACCGGGACACTACCTACGAGCAGTACTTC.